A selection of T cell receptor beta chains follows, all from one sample in a study of immune evolution from preneoplasia to lung adenocarcinoma. Sequencing used immunoSEQ multiplex PCR; TCRdb keeps in-frame clones, though not all of them. Here the sample spans about 2,900 clones, roughly 87% being singletons. Sequencing input: FFPE adjacent normal lung tissue. These receptors came from a person between 35 and 49 years old with lung adenocarcinoma. Each CDR3 is given with its conserved first and last residue. The D gene is left open where the match is weak. Size values are once, few and many counts, or a class for expanded clones, and some rows have none.

.	TRBV30	14	TRBJ2-2	.	CAWSALGGAGELFF	TGTGCCTGGAGTGCCCTCGGGGGCGCCGGGGAGCTGTTTTTT
few	TRBV6-4	15	TRBJ2-1	TRBD2	CASSDPGLGFDEQFF	TGTGCCAGCAGTGACCCGGGACTAGGTTTCGATGAGCAGTTCTTC
.	TRBV7-2	15	TRBJ2-5	.	CASSRESTLGETQYF	TGTGCCAGCAGCCGTGAGTCCACTCTAGGCGAGACCCAGTACTTC
.	TRBV4-3	14	TRBJ2-7	.	CASSQEGGDYEQYF	TGCGCCAGCAGCCAAGAAGGCGGGGACTACGAGCAGTACTTC
.	TRBV5-4	15	TRBJ2-1	.	CASSNAAGASGEQFF	TGTGCCAGCAGTAATGCAGCGGGCGCCTCCGGGGAGCAGTTCTTC
.	TRBV28	14	TRBJ1-4	.	CASNVARANEKLFF	TGTGCCAGCAATGTTGCTAGAGCTAATGAAAAACTGTTTTTT
.	TRBV4-3	16	TRBJ2-6	.	CASSQDGSSGANVLTF	TGCGCCAGCAGCCAAGACGGTTCCTCTGGGGCCAACGTCCTGACTTTC
.	TRBV7-3	16	TRBJ2-6	.	CASSLLAGSGANVLTF	TGTGCCAGCAGCTTACTAGCCGGCTCTGGGGCCAACGTCCTGACTTTC
.	TRBV14	13	TRBJ2-1	.	CASSQGQINEQFF	TGTGCCAGCAGCCAAGGCCAGATCAATGAGCAGTTCTTC
few	TRBV7-9	12	TRBJ2-7	.	CASSPLSGEQYF	TGTGCCAGCAGCCCCCTCTCGGGGGAGCAGTACTTC
.	TRBV30	15	TRBJ1-6	TRBD1	CAWTRRGGINSPLHF	TGTGCCTGGACCCGCAGGGGGGGCATTAATTCACCCCTCCACTTT
.	TRBV7-9	15	TRBJ2-5	TRBD1	CASSRTGTPQETQYF	TGTGCCAGCAGTAGGACAGGAACTCCACAAGAGACCCAGTACTTC
.	TRBV7-2	14	TRBJ2-7	.	CASSLLPASYEQYF	TGTGCCAGCAGCTTACTCCCAGCCTCCTACGAGCAGTACTTC
few	TRBV4-1	20	TRBJ2-7	TRBD2	CASSPSLGTSGSSYPHEQYF	TGCGCCAGCAGCCCTTCTCTAGGGACTAGCGGGTCAAGTTACCCCCACGAGCAGTACTTC
.	TRBV29-1	11	TRBJ1-4	.	CSASREEKLFF	TGCAGCGCGTCCCGGGAGGAAAAACTGTTTTTT
.	TRBV25-1	16	TRBJ2-1	TRBD2	CASSEIRGTSDNEQFF	TGTGCCAGCAGTGAAATAAGGGGGACTAGCGACAATGAGCAGTTCTTC
.	TRBV7-8	15	TRBJ2-2	TRBD1	CASSTHRGGTGELFF	TGTGCCAGCAGCACCCACAGGGGCGGGACCGGGGAGCTGTTTTTT
.	TRBV7-2	13	TRBJ1-1	.	CASSPRRTDEAFF	TGTGCCAGCAGCCCCAGGAGAACCGATGAAGCTTTCTTT
.	TRBV27	17	TRBJ1-5	.	CASSLDRWKESNQPQHF	TGTGCCAGCAGTTTAGACAGATGGAAAGAAAGCAATCAGCCCCAGCATTTT
.	TRBV5-1	16	TRBJ1-1	TRBD1	CASRSGQMYMNTEAFF	TGCGCCAGCAGGTCGGGACAGATGTACATGAACACTGAAGCTTTCTTT
.	TRBV6-1	14	TRBJ2-7	.	CASSEAPGGGEQYF	TGTGCCAGCAGTGAAGCCCCCGGAGGAGGCGAGCAGTACTTC
few	TRBV5-4	14	TRBJ1-2	TRBD1	CASSSDRVAYGYTF	TGTGCCAGCAGCTCAGACAGGGTTGCCTATGGCTACACCTTC
.	TRBV30	13	TRBJ2-5	TRBD1	CAWDRGLQETQYF	TGTGCCTGGGACAGGGGCCTTCAAGAGACCCAGTACTTC